Listed below are T cell receptor beta chains from one sample, sequenced in a study of T cell repertoires in cytomegalovirus infection. One entry per CDR3 protein results from TCRdb running MiXCR on the reads. The table lists 210,000 or so distinct CDR3 sequences, about 5.9% of them singletons. The sample comprised PBMCs. The receptor set was obtained from a human donor in good health (CMV status not recorded). Some clones in this sample may be carry-over from other donors' samples. CDR3s include the opening cysteine and the closing phenylalanine or tryptophan. Fields, in order: V gene, clone size, J gene, D gene, CDR3 protein, CDR3 DNA. The D gene is left open where the match is weak. Size is omitted from some rows. Given values are once, few, many or a class for expanded clones.

V gene: TRBV4-2; clone size: many; J gene: TRBJ1-4; D gene: -; CDR3 protein: CASSQDRSNEKLFF; CDR3 DNA: TGTGCCAGCAGCCAAGATAGGTCTAATGAAAAACTGTTTTTT
V gene: TRBV7-2; clone size: many; J gene: TRBJ2-6; D gene: -; CDR3 protein: CASSYLRVSGANVLTF; CDR3 DNA: TGTGCCAGCAGCTACCTTCGGGTTAGTGGGGCCAACGTCCTGACTTTC
V gene: TRBV19; clone size: few; J gene: TRBJ2-1; D gene: TRBD1; CDR3 protein: CASSTTGSAYNEQFF; CDR3 DNA: TGTGCCAGTAGTACGACAGGGTCTGCTTACAATGAGCAGTTCTTC
V gene: TRBV4-3; clone size: -; J gene: TRBJ1-1; D gene: -; CDR3 protein: CASSQASGRLNTEAFF; CDR3 DNA: TGCGCCAGCAGCCAAGCTTCAGGGAGACTAAACACTGAAGCTTTCTTT
V gene: TRBV12-3/TRBV12-4; clone size: many; J gene: TRBJ1-5; D gene: -; CDR3 protein: CASSLSAAHQPQHF; CDR3 DNA: TGTGCCAGCAGTTTATCGGCGGCCCATCAGCCCCAGCATTTT
V gene: TRBV7-2; clone size: many; J gene: TRBJ1-5; D gene: -; CDR3 protein: CASSLLGSGGQPQHF; CDR3 DNA: TGTGCCAGCAGCTTATTGGGCTCGGGGGGTCAGCCCCAGCATTTT
V gene: TRBV7-2; clone size: many; J gene: TRBJ2-2; D gene: TRBD1; CDR3 protein: CASSPDRVNTGELFF; CDR3 DNA: TGTGCCAGCAGCCCGGACAGGGTGAACACCGGGGAGCTGTTTTTT
V gene: TRBV7-2; clone size: many; J gene: TRBJ1-1; D gene: -; CDR3 protein: CASSYNRVGSTEAFF; CDR3 DNA: TGTGCCAGCAGCTACAACAGGGTAGGGAGCACTGAAGCTTTCTTT
V gene: TRBV27; clone size: many; J gene: TRBJ2-7; D gene: -; CDR3 protein: CASSYTTGREQYF; CDR3 DNA: TGTGCCAGCAGTTACACGACAGGTCGGGAGCAGTACTTC
V gene: TRBV20-1; clone size: few; J gene: TRBJ2-1; D gene: TRBD2; CDR3 protein: CSAPWEPGGYYNEQFF; CDR3 DNA: TGCAGTGCTCCCTGGGAGCCGGGGGGATATTACAATGAGCAGTTCTTC
V gene: TRBV20-1; clone size: many; J gene: TRBJ2-7; D gene: TRBD1; CDR3 protein: CSAPGQGVDEQYF; CDR3 DNA: TGCAGTGCCCCGGGACAGGGGGTCGACGAGCAGTACTTC
V gene: TRBV20-1; clone size: few; J gene: TRBJ2-1; D gene: TRBD1; CDR3 protein: CSATSPPPGQSNEQFF; CDR3 DNA: TGCAGTGCTACTAGTCCCCCCCCGGGACAGTCGAATGAGCAGTTCTTC
V gene: TRBV7-2; clone size: many; J gene: TRBJ1-4; D gene: TRBD1; CDR3 protein: CASSFQGGSNEKLFF; CDR3 DNA: TGTGCCAGCAGCTTCCAGGGGGGCTCTAATGAAAAACTGTTTTTT
V gene: TRBV5-5; clone size: many; J gene: TRBJ2-1; D gene: TRBD1; CDR3 protein: CAWSRDRVIGEQFF; CDR3 DNA: TGTGCCTGGTCACGGGACAGGGTAATTGGTGAGCAGTTCTTC
V gene: TRBV20-1; clone size: -; J gene: TRBJ2-3; D gene: TRBD2; CDR3 protein: CSAFIAGSTDTQYF; CDR3 DNA: TGCAGTGCTTTTATAGCGGGAAGCACAGATACGCAGTATTTT
V gene: TRBV20-1; clone size: -; J gene: TRBJ2-2; D gene: -; CDR3 protein: CSAKLDTGELFF; CDR3 DNA: TGCAGTGCAAAACTAGATACCGGGGAGCTGTTTTTT
V gene: TRBV6-5; clone size: -; J gene: TRBJ1-2; D gene: TRBD1; CDR3 protein: CASSRDRAGYTF; CDR3 DNA: TGTGCCAGCAGCCGGGACAGGGCTGGCTACACCTTC
V gene: TRBV7-9; clone size: many; J gene: TRBJ1-2; D gene: TRBD1; CDR3 protein: CASSLGQVVNYGYTF; CDR3 DNA: TGTGCCAGCAGCTTGGGACAGGTGGTTAACTATGGCTACACCTTC
V gene: TRBV6-2/TRBV6-3; clone size: many; J gene: TRBJ2-7; D gene: TRBD1; CDR3 protein: CASSRRDRDGYEQYF; CDR3 DNA: TGTGCCAGCAGTCGCCGGGACAGGGACGGCTACGAGCAGTACTTC
V gene: TRBV6-5; clone size: many; J gene: TRBJ1-1; D gene: TRBD1; CDR3 protein: CASSSRGQGGGNTEAFF; CDR3 DNA: TGTGCCAGCAGCTCCCGGGGACAGGGAGGAGGGAACACTGAAGCTTTCTTT
V gene: TRBV6-6; clone size: many; J gene: TRBJ1-2; D gene: -; CDR3 protein: CASSYSGSDTF; CDR3 DNA: TGTGCCAGCAGTTACTCCGGGAGCGACACCTTC
V gene: TRBV4-1; clone size: many; J gene: TRBJ1-2; D gene: -; CDR3 protein: CASSQAGGAVGYTF; CDR3 DNA: TGCGCCAGCAGCCAAGCTGGAGGGGCTGTTGGCTACACCTTC
V gene: TRBV28; clone size: many; J gene: TRBJ1-1; D gene: -; CDR3 protein: CASCPGDMNTEAFF; CDR3 DNA: TGTGCCAGCTGTCCAGGTGATATGAACACTGAAGCTTTCTTT
V gene: TRBV12-3/TRBV12-4; clone size: many; J gene: TRBJ1-1; D gene: -; CDR3 protein: CASSLESQLNTEAFF; CDR3 DNA: TGTGCCAGCAGTTTAGAGTCCCAGCTGAACACTGAAGCTTTCTTT
V gene: TRBV7-7; clone size: many; J gene: TRBJ2-6; D gene: TRBD1; CDR3 protein: CASSPGGGAGANVLTF; CDR3 DNA: TGTGCTAGCAGCCCAGGGGGCGGTGCAGGGGCCAACGTCCTGACTTTC
V gene: TRBV7-8; clone size: many; J gene: TRBJ2-7; D gene: -; CDR3 protein: CASGKQGFYEQYF; CDR3 DNA: TGTGCCAGCGGAAAGCAGGGGTTTTACGAGCAGTACTTC
V gene: TRBV6-2/TRBV6-3; clone size: many; J gene: TRBJ2-3; D gene: -; CDR3 protein: CASSLRTTDTQYF; CDR3 DNA: TGTGCCAGCAGTCTCCGGACCACAGATACGCAGTATTTT
V gene: TRBV20-1; clone size: -; J gene: TRBJ2-1; D gene: TRBD2; CDR3 protein: CSAATSGGHNEQFF; CDR3 DNA: TGCAGTGCTGCTACTAGCGGGGGGCACAATGAGCAGTTCTTC
V gene: TRBV7-4; clone size: -; J gene: TRBJ2-3; D gene: TRBD2; CDR3 protein: CASSLEVASSGSTDTQYF; CDR3 DNA: TGTGCCAGCAGCTTAGAAGTGGCGTCTAGCGGATCCACAGATACGCAGTATTTT
V gene: TRBV7-9; clone size: many; J gene: TRBJ2-5; D gene: -; CDR3 protein: CASLSVQETQYF; CDR3 DNA: TGTGCCAGCCTATCGGTCCAAGAGACCCAGTACTTC
V gene: TRBV12-3/TRBV12-4; clone size: many; J gene: TRBJ2-1; D gene: -; CDR3 protein: CASSPGGSHNEQFF; CDR3 DNA: TGTGCCAGCAGCCCGGGGGGCAGTCACAATGAGCAGTTCTTC
V gene: TRBV7-2; clone size: many; J gene: TRBJ1-4; D gene: -; CDR3 protein: CASSLGPGANEKLFF; CDR3 DNA: TGTGCCAGCAGCTTAGGGCCAGGGGCGAACGAAAAACTGTTTTTT
V gene: TRBV29-1; clone size: few; J gene: TRBJ2-5; D gene: TRBD1; CDR3 protein: CSVQPWDRALETQYF; CDR3 DNA: TGCAGCGTTCAGCCCTGGGACAGGGCCTTAGAGACCCAGTACTTC
V gene: TRBV28; clone size: many; J gene: TRBJ2-7; D gene: TRBD1; CDR3 protein: CASSPTGQWNYEQYF; CDR3 DNA: TGTGCCAGCAGCCCGACGGGACAGTGGAACTACGAGCAGTACTTC
V gene: TRBV7-8; clone size: many; J gene: TRBJ2-3; D gene: -; CDR3 protein: CASRREGGRPDTQYF; CDR3 DNA: TGTGCCAGCAGACGAGAGGGGGGGAGACCAGATACGCAGTATTTT
V gene: TRBV12-3/TRBV12-4; clone size: many; J gene: TRBJ2-2; D gene: -; CDR3 protein: CASSLSRDIRNTGELFF; CDR3 DNA: TGTGCCAGCAGTTTGTCCCGGGACATACGGAACACCGGGGAGCTGTTTTTT
V gene: TRBV28; clone size: many; J gene: TRBJ1-2; D gene: -; CDR3 protein: CASGPRLVGYTF; CDR3 DNA: TGTGCCAGCGGACCGCGCCTGGTTGGCTACACCTTC
V gene: TRBV7-2; clone size: many; J gene: TRBJ1-4; D gene: -; CDR3 protein: CASSPLGVGEKLFF; CDR3 DNA: TGTGCCAGCAGCCCACTGGGGGTCGGTGAAAAACTGTTTTTT
V gene: TRBV5-1; clone size: -; J gene: TRBJ2-7; D gene: -; CDR3 protein: CASSLGGTEAEQYF; CDR3 DNA: TGCGCCAGCAGCTTGGGCGGGACGGAGGCCGAGCAGTACTTC
V gene: TRBV11-3; clone size: many; J gene: TRBJ2-3; D gene: -; CDR3 protein: CASSPGSDTQYF; CDR3 DNA: TGTGCCAGCAGCCCAGGATCAGATACGCAGTATTTT
V gene: TRBV29-1; clone size: many; J gene: TRBJ1-1; D gene: -; CDR3 protein: CSVAGSTEAFF; CDR3 DNA: TGCAGCGTTGCAGGGTCCACTGAAGCTTTCTTT
V gene: TRBV7-9; clone size: many; J gene: TRBJ2-7; D gene: -; CDR3 protein: CASSPRGPEVEQYF; CDR3 DNA: TGTGCCAGCAGCCCTCGGGGGCCGGAGGTCGAGCAGTACTTC
V gene: TRBV29-1; clone size: few; J gene: TRBJ2-1; D gene: -; CDR3 protein: CSARSYNEQFF; CDR3 DNA: TGCAGCGCTCGGAGTTACAATGAGCAGTTCTTC
V gene: TRBV7-6; clone size: many; J gene: TRBJ2-2; D gene: TRBD1; CDR3 protein: CASSLGQGGTGELFF; CDR3 DNA: TGTGCCAGCAGCCTCGGACAGGGGGGCACCGGGGAGCTGTTTTTT
V gene: TRBV7-2; clone size: many; J gene: TRBJ2-7; D gene: -; CDR3 protein: CASSLAPTGWKGEQYF; CDR3 DNA: TGTGCCAGCAGCTTAGCACCGACAGGATGGAAGGGAGAGCAGTACTTC
V gene: TRBV20-1; clone size: many; J gene: TRBJ2-7; D gene: TRBD2; CDR3 protein: CSAREAGGGSYEQYF; CDR3 DNA: TGCAGTGCTAGAGAAGCCGGCGGGGGGTCTTACGAGCAGTACTTC
V gene: TRBV2; clone size: many; J gene: TRBJ1-4; D gene: -; CDR3 protein: CASSEARTHLGEKLFF; CDR3 DNA: TGTGCCAGCAGTGAAGCCAGGACACACCTGGGGGAAAAACTGTTTTTT
V gene: TRBV5-5; clone size: many; J gene: TRBJ2-2; D gene: -; CDR3 protein: CASSSHWGLRSTGELFF; CDR3 DNA: TGTGCCAGCAGCTCTCATTGGGGCCTCAGAAGCACCGGGGAGCTGTTTTTT
V gene: TRBV7-2; clone size: many; J gene: TRBJ2-1; D gene: TRBD2; CDR3 protein: CASSFRASSGHYNEQFF; CDR3 DNA: TGTGCCAGCAGCTTCAGGGCCTCTAGCGGACACTACAATGAGCAGTTCTTC
V gene: TRBV29-1; clone size: many; J gene: TRBJ2-2; D gene: TRBD1; CDR3 protein: CSVGKTGMGTGELFF; CDR3 DNA: TGCAGCGTTGGAAAGACAGGGATGGGAACCGGGGAGCTGTTTTTT
V gene: TRBV6-2/TRBV6-3; clone size: few; J gene: TRBJ2-7; D gene: -; CDR3 protein: CASTLATVYEQYF; CDR3 DNA: TGTGCCAGCACCCTAGCGACAGTCTACGAGCAGTACTTC
V gene: TRBV7-2; clone size: many; J gene: TRBJ1-6; D gene: -; CDR3 protein: CASRRDRENSPLHF; CDR3 DNA: TGTGCCAGTCGACGGGACCGGGAAAATTCACCCCTCCACTTT
V gene: TRBV29-1; clone size: -; J gene: TRBJ2-7; D gene: -; CDR3 protein: CSVVLRSSYEQYF; CDR3 DNA: TGCAGCGTTGTTTTGCGGAGCTCCTACGAGCAGTACTTC
V gene: TRBV7-3; clone size: few; J gene: TRBJ1-5; D gene: TRBD1; CDR3 protein: CARQGVQAPNGQPQHF; CDR3 DNA: TGTGCCAGACAGGGGGTACAAGCCCCTAACGGTCAGCCCCAGCATTTT
V gene: TRBV12-3/TRBV12-4; clone size: -; J gene: TRBJ1-1; D gene: -; CDR3 protein: CASSLDAPRVTEAFF; CDR3 DNA: TGTGCCAGCAGTTTAGACGCCCCGAGGGTCACTGAAGCTTTCTTT
V gene: TRBV2; clone size: many; J gene: TRBJ1-5; D gene: -; CDR3 protein: CASSDVSFNQPQHF; CDR3 DNA: TGTGCCAGCAGTGATGTCAGCTTCAATCAGCCCCAGCATTTT
V gene: TRBV12-3/TRBV12-4; clone size: many; J gene: TRBJ2-1; D gene: -; CDR3 protein: CASSLETDQPYNEQFF; CDR3 DNA: TGTGCCAGCAGTTTAGAAACAGATCAGCCCTACAATGAGCAGTTCTTC
V gene: TRBV7-2; clone size: many; J gene: TRBJ1-5; D gene: -; CDR3 protein: CASSPKGGQPQHF; CDR3 DNA: TGTGCCAGCAGCCCAAAAGGGGGGCAGCCCCAGCATTTT
V gene: TRBV7-2; clone size: many; J gene: TRBJ2-7; D gene: -; CDR3 protein: CASSPLRGAEQYF; CDR3 DNA: TGTGCCAGCAGCCCTCTGCGGGGAGCAGAGCAGTACTTC